Each of the 17 T cell receptor beta chains below was sequenced from the same sample in a study of blood T cell repertoires in COVID-19. The method was immunoSEQ multiplex PCR; TCRdb's version includes in-frame clones alone and lacks a portion of them. The repertoire consists of under 250,000 clones, with over 70% occurring once and the leading ten covering roughly 30%. The sample consisted of peripheral blood. Every receptor here comes from a man in his forties with acute or convalescent COVID-19.

This chain uses TRBV3-1 (or the pseudogene TRBV3-2) with TRBJ2-7, with D maybe TRBD2 (6 bases). The CDR3 is made up of 14 amino acids. Germline CDR1 is LGHDT and CDR2 is YNNKEL (reference sequence). The V gene lost 2 bases and the J gene lost 6 bases, with 14 bases spanning the gap. The CDR3 DNA sequence: TGTGCCAGCAGCCAAATGTGGCGGGATGGCGAGCAGTACTTC. Translating it yields CASSQMWRDGEQYF.

This chain joins TRBV3-1 (or the pseudogene TRBV3-2) and TRBJ2-7; 11 bases line up with TRBD2. The germline V gene encodes CDR1 LGHDT and CDR2 YNNKEL (reference sequence). This CDR3 contains 15 residues. Trimming at V came to 6 bases and at J to 3 bases, leaving 7 bases not matched to a gene. CDR3 residues: CASSPGLAGFYEQYF. The CDR3 nucleotides read TGTGCCAGCAGTCCCGGACTAGCGGGTTTCTACGAGCAGTACTTC.

The CDR3 is CASSGRTDIFMNTEAFF. The CDR3 DNA reads TGTGCCAGCAGCGGTCGGACAGACATTTTCATGAACACTGAAGCTTTCTTT. The chain joins TRBV7-9 to TRBJ1-1, with a weak D call TRBD1 (6 bases). This CDR3 contains 17 residues. Germline V lookup: CDR1 SEHNR, CDR2 FQNEAQ (reference sequence). Trimming took 5 bases from V and 0 from J, leaving 19 bases between them. The variable domain in full, with the rest retrieved from reference TRBV7-9 and TRBJ1-1, is DTGVSQNPRHKITKRGQNVTFRCDPISEHNRLYWYRQTLGQGPEFLTYFQNEAQLEKSRLLSDRFSAERPKGSFSTLEIQRTEQGDSAMYLCASSGRTDIFMNTEAFFGQGTRLTVV.

The gene calls are TRBV29-1 and TRBJ1-2; D gene ambiguous. V lost 4 bases and J 6 bases, leaving 15 bases between the germline ends. Germline V CDR1 and CDR2: SQVTM, ANQGSEA. This CDR3 has 13 amino acids. CDR3 loop: CSVGIGALDGYTF. CDR3 nucleotide sequence: TGCAGCGTTGGCATCGGAGCTCTGGATGGCTACACCTTC.

The chain is built from TRBV6-5 and TRBJ2-2; TRBD1 is a possible D gene (6 bases). The CDR3 is 15 residues long. Germline-derived CDR1 and CDR2 are MNHEY and SVGAGI. V was shortened by 7 bases and J by 1 base, with 13 bases between the two germline ends. CDR3 DNA: TGTGCCAGCAAGATCTTGACAGGGAACACCGGGGAGCTGTTTTTT. This sequence encodes CASKILTGNTGELFF.

The rearrangement uses TRBV9 and TRBJ2-3; tentative D call: TRBD2 (5 bases). The CDR3 spans 14 residues. Germline-derived CDR1 and CDR2 are SGDLS and YYNGEE. The V and J ends lost 0 bases and 4 bases respectively, with 9 bases between them. CDR3 amino acids: CASSVAGSSDTQYF. The CDR3 DNA sequence: TGTGCCAGCAGCGTAGCGGGAAGTTCAGATACGCAGTATTTT.

The chain recombines TRBV4-2 with TRBJ1-6, with 9 positions matching TRBD1. Germline CDR1 is LGHNA and CDR2 is YNFKEQ. The CDR3 totals 15 residues. V trimming: 3 bases; J trimming: 9 bases; junction bases outside the gene matches: 6. Here the CDR3 reads CASSQIDRGSSPLHF. Written as DNA, the CDR3 is TGTGCCAGCAGCCAGATCGACAGGGGGAGTTCACCCCTCCACTTT.

This chain joins TRBV19 and TRBJ2-7; D is possibly TRBD1 (6 bases). The CDR3 sequence is 15 residues long. V gave up 6 bases and J gave up 2 bases, with 17 bases separating them. CDR1 and CDR2 from the germline V gene are LNHDA and SQIVND (reference sequence). The CDR3: CASRVRQQGPYEQYF. Here the CDR3 DNA reads TGTGCCAGTAGGGTACGTCAACAGGGCCCCTACGAGCAGTACTTC. The full variable domain, rest sourced from reference TRBV19 and TRBJ2-7, is DGGITQSPKYLFRKEGQNVTLSCEQNLNHDAMYWYRQDPGQGLRLIYYSQIVNDFQKGDIAEGYSVSREKKESFPLTVTSAQKNPTAFYLCASRVRQQGPYEQYFGPGTRLTVT.

The chain employs TRBV7-9 and TRBJ1-6, with D maybe TRBD1 (5 bases). The V end lost 4 bases, the J end lost 9 bases, and 16 bases lay between the germline ends. Germline assignment: CDR1 SEHNR and CDR2 FQNEAQ (reference sequence). The CDR3 extends over 15 amino acids. CDR3 nucleotides: TGTGCCAGCAGCTCGACACGGTCAAGGGGTTCACCCCTCCACTTT. It is translated as CASSSTRSRGSPLHF. Supplemented by reference TRBV7-9 and TRBJ1-6, the full variable domain reads DTGVSQNPRHKITKRGQNVTFRCDPISEHNRLYWYRQTLGQGPEFLTYFQNEAQLEKSRLLSDRFSAERPKGSFSTLEIQRTEQGDSAMYLCASSSTRSRGSPLHFGNGTRLTVT.

The rearrangement joins TRBV9 to TRBJ1-3; D not resolved. CDR1 and CDR2 from the germline V gene are SGDLS and YYNGEE. V was pared by 2 bases and J by 6 bases, with 6 bases between. The CDR3 spans 12 residues. The CDR3 sequence is CASSVIENTIYF. The DNA of the CDR3 is TGTGCCAGCAGCGTCATAGAAAACACCATATATTTT. Using reference TRBV9 and TRBJ1-3 for the parts outside the CDR3, the full variable domain is DSGVTQTPKHLITATGQRVTLRCSPRSGDLSVYWYQQSLDQGLQFLIQYYNGEERAKGNILERFSAQQFPDLHSELNLSSLELGDSALYFCASSVIENTIYFGEGSWLTVV.

The sample holds one count of this clone. The rearrangement uses TRBV5-5 and TRBJ2-6; 7 bases fit TRBD1. V shed 4 bases and J 2 bases; nucleotides not matched to a gene: 9. Looked up from germline, CDR1 is SGHKS and CDR2 is YYEKEE (reference sequence). The CDR3 runs to 17 residues. The CDR3 region is CASSRSLTGAGANVLTF. Written as DNA, the CDR3 is TGTGCCAGCAGCCGTTCCCTTACAGGGGCTGGGGCCAACGTCCTGACTTTC.

This clone was seen more than once but under ten times. The chain links TRBV9 to TRBJ2-3; D remains unclear. Trimming took off 3 bases at V and 2 bases at J, with 10 bases between the two ends. The germline gives CDR1 SGDLS, CDR2 YYNGEE. This CDR3 is 14 amino acids long. CDR3 DNA: TGTGCCAGCAGCGAGAGCCTCAACACAGATACGCAGTATTTT. This codes for CASSESLNTDTQYF.

CDR3 sequence reads: CASSPTSASYEQYF. CDR3 in DNA: TGTGCCAGTAGCCCGACTAGCGCATCCTACGAGCAGTACTTC. The chain carries TRBV19 and TRBJ2-7; 8 bases agree with TRBD2. The CDR3 loop spans 14 amino acids. Germline trimming cut 6 bases from V and 1 base from J; bases unmatched to any gene: 5. CDR1 is LNHDA, CDR2 SQIVND, per germline (reference sequence).

This sequence joins TRBV5-6 and TRBJ2-7; possibly TRBD2 for D (6 bases). Trimming stripped 0 bases from V and 2 bases from J, with 12 bases between. The CDR3 runs 15 residues. The germline gives CDR1 SGHDT, CDR2 YYEEEE. The CDR3 protein is CASSLGGVAAYEQYF. In nucleotides, the CDR3 is TGTGCCAGCAGCTTGGGGGGGGTAGCGGCCTACGAGCAGTACTTC.

This clone turned up a few times. J is TRBJ1-1 and V is TRBV7-9; the D gene is possibly TRBD1 (6 bases). This CDR3 is 14 amino acids long. CDR1 and CDR2 (germline): SEHNR, FQNEAQ (reference sequence). Trimming pared 8 bases from V and 5 bases from J, leaving 18 bases between. The chain's CDR3 is CASLFLGAQTEAFF. DNA for the CDR3: TGTGCCAGCCTTTTTCTGGGGGCACAAACTGAAGCTTTCTTT.

The chain has TRBV6-4 and TRBJ2-3; TRBD2 matches at 7 bases. Germline CDR1 and CDR2: MRHNA and SNTAGT. The CDR3 runs 14 residues. V lost 6 bases and J lost 1; bases outside the gene matches: 4. The CDR3 loop reads CASSEREGTDTQYF. DNA of the CDR3: TGTGCCAGCAGCGAGCGGGAAGGCACAGATACGCAGTATTTT.

V is TRBV6-5 and J is TRBJ2-7; TRBD1 matches at 7 bases. Germline CDR1 is MNHEY and CDR2 is SVGAGI. V lost 2 bases, J lost 10 bases, and 11 bases stayed unmatched. This CDR3 region has 14 residues. The CDR3 here is CASSYKATGLLQYF. CDR3 nucleotides: TGTGCCAGCAGTTACAAGGCGACAGGGCTTTTACAGTACTTC.